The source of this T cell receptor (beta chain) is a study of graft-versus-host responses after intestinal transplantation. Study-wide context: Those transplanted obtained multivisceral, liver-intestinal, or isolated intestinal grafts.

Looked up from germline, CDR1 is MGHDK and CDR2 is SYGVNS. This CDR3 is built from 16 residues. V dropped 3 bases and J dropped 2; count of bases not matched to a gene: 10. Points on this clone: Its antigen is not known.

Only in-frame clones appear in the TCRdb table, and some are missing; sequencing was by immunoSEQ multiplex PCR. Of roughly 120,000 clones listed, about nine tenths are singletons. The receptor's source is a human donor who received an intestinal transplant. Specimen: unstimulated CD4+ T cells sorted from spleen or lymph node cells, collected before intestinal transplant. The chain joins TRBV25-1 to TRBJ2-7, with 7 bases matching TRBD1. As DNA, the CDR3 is TGTGCCAGCAGTGATCCAAAATCAGGGGGTACCTACGAGCAGTACTTC. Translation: CASSDPKSGGTYEQYF.